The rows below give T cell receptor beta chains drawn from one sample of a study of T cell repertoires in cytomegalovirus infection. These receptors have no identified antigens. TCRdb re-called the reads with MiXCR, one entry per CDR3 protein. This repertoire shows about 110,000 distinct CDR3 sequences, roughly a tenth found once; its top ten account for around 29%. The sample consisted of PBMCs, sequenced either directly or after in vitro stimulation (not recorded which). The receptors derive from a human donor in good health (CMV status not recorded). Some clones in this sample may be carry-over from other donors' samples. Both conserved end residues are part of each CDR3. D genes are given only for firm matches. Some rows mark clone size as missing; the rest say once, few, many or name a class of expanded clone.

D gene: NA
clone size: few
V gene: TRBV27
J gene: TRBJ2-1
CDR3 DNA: TGTGCCAGCAGTTTCGGCTCGTACAATGAGCAGTTCTTC
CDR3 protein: CASSFGSYNEQFF

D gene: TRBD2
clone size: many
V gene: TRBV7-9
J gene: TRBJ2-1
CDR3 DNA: TGTGCCAGCAGCTTAATGGCGGGAGGAGGAAATGAGCAGTTCTTC
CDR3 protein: CASSLMAGGGNEQFF

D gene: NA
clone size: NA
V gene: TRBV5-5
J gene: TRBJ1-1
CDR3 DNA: TGTGCCAGCAGCTTGGAACGAGGTCGCATGAAGTGGACTGAAGCTTTCTTT
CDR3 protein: CASSLERGRMKWTEAFF

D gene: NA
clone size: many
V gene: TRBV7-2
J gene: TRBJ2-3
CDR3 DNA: TGTGCCAGCAGCTTAGTAGGAACCTCCGGAATGACGCAGTATTTT
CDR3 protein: CASSLVGTSGMTQYF

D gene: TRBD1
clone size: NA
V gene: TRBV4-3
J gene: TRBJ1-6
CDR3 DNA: TGCGCCAGCAGCCAAGAGTCAGGGGGCCCGGGGAATTCACCCCTCCACTTT
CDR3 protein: CASSQESGGPGNSPLHF

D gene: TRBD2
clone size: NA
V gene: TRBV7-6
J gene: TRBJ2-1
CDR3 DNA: TGTGCCAGCAGCCGACGACTAGCGGGTTCCTCCTACAATGAGCAGTTCTTC
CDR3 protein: CASSRRLAGSSYNEQFF

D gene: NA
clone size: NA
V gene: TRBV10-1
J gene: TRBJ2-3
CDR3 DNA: TGCGCCAGCAGTGGGGCCGGGGATACGCAGTATTTT
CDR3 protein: CASSGAGDTQYF

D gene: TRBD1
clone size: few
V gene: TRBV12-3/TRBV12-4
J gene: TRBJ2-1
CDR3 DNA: TGTGCCAGCAGTTTAGTGTTCGACAGGGGGGCGCTAAATGAGCAGTTCTTC
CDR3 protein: CASSLVFDRGALNEQFF

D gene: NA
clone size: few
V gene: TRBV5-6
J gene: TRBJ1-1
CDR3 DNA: TGTGCCAGCAGTCCCGAACTCCGAGCCGGACGATTCTCGAACACTGAAGCTTTCTTT
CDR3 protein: CASSPELRAGRFSNTEAFF

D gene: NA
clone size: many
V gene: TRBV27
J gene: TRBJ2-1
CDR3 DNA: TGTGCCAGCAGCACAATTCGAGGCCCCGCGGATGAGCAGTTCTTC
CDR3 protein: CASSTIRGPADEQFF

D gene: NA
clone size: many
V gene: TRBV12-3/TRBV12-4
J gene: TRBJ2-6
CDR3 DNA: TGTGCCAGCCGTATTATGGCTGGGGCCAACGTCCTGACTTTC
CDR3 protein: CASRIMAGANVLTF

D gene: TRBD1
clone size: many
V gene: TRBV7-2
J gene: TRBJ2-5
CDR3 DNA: TGTGCCAGCAACCGAGGACAGGGGGCAGAGACCCAGTACTTC
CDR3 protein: CASNRGQGAETQYF

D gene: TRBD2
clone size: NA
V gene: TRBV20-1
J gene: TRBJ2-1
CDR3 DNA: TGCAGTGCTAGCGGTCCAGCGGGAGAGTATGAGCAGTTCTTC
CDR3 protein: CSASGPAGEYEQFF

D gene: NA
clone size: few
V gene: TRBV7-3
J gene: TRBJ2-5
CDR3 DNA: TGTGCCAGCAGCCCCCGGGGTGCAATGGCGCAAGAGACCCAGTACTTC
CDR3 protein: CASSPRGAMAQETQYF

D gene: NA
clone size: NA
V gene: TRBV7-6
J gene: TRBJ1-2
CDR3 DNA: TGTGCCAGCAGCTTAGATGGGGATGGCTACACCTTC
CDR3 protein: CASSLDGDGYTF

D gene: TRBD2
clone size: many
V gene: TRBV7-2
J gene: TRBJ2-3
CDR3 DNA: TGTGCCAGCAGCTTAGCCCGTCTAGCGGGAGGTCCTCGGGCCACAGATACGCAGTATTTT
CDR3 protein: CASSLARLAGGPRATDTQYF

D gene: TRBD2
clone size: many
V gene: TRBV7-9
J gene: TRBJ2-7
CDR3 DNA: TGTGCCAGCAGCCATGGCCCCGGGACTAGAACCTCCTACGAGCAGTACTTC
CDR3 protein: CASSHGPGTRTSYEQYF

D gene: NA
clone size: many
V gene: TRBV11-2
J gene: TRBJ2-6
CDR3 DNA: TGTGCCAGCAGAGAATACGTCCGCGGGATTCTGCCTGGGGCCAACGTCCTGACTTTC
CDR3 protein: CASREYVRGILPGANVLTF

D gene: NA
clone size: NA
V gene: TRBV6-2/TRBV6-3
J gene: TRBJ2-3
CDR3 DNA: TGTGCCAGCAACCCGTACCGCACAGATACGCAGTATTTT
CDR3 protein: CASNPYRTDTQYF

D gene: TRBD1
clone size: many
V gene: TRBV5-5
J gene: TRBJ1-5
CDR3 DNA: TGTGCCAGCAGCCTGGCCGACAGGGCTCCCCAGCATTTT
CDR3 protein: CASSLADRAPQHF

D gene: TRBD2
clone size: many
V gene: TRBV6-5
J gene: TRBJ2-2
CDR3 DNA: TGTGCCAGCAGTTACTCGGGTCTAGCGGGAGCCCACACCGGGGAGCTGTTTTTT
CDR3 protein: CASSYSGLAGAHTGELFF

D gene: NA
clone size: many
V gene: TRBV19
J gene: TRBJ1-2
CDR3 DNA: TGTGCCAGTAGTATAAGGGGACCTAACTATGGCTACACCTTC
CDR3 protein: CASSIRGPNYGYTF

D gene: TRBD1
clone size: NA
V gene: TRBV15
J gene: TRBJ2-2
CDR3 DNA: TGTGCCACCAGCAGACAAACCCCGGACAGGGTCCCCATCATCACCGGGGAGCTGTTTTTT
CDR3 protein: CATSRQTPDRVPIITGELFF

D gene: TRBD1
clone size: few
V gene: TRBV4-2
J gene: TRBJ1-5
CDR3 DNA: TGTGCCAGCAGCCGCGGGACAGACCCCAATCAGCCCCAGCATTTT
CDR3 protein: CASSRGTDPNQPQHF

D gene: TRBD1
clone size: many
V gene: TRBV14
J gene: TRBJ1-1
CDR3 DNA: TGTGCCAGCAGCCGCCGGACAGGGTCGGCCACTGAAGCTTTCTTT
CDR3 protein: CASSRRTGSATEAFF

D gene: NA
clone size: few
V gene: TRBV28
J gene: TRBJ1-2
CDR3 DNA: TGTGCCAGTGGCCGGGGAGAAGGCTACACCTTC
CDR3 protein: CASGRGEGYTF

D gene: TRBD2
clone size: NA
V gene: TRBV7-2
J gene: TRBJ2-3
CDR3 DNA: TGTGCCAGCAAAGAACGACTAGCGGGAGGTTATACGCAGTATTTT
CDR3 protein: CASKERLAGGYTQYF

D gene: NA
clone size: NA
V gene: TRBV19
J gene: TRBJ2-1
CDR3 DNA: TGTGCCAGTCAAAAGTACAATGAGCAGTTCTTC
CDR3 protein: CASQKYNEQFF

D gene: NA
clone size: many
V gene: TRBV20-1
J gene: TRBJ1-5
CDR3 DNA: TGCAGTGCTAGAGGAACAGGCCCCCAGCCCCAGCATTTT
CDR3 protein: CSARGTGPQPQHF

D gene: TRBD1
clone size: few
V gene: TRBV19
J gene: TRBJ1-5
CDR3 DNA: TGTGCCAGTAGTATTGGGGACGGGACAGTGAATCAGCCCCAGCATTTT
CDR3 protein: CASSIGDGTVNQPQHF

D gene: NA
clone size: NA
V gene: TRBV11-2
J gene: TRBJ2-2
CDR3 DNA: TGTGCCAGCAGCTTAGACAGGGTCGGCACCGGGGAGCTGTTTTTT
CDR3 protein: CASSLDRVGTGELFF

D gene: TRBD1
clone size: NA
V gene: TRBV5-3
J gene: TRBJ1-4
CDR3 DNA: TGTGCCAGCAGCTTGGAGGGGGCCTCTGAAAAACTGTTTTTT
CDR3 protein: CASSLEGASEKLFF

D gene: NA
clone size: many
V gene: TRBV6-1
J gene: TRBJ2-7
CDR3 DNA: TGTGCCAGCAGTGAAGTTGGGGGCAGGTCATCCGAGCAGTACTTC
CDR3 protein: CASSEVGGRSSEQYF

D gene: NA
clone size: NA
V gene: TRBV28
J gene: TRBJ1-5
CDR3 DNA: TGTGACAGTCAACGGGGGAGTCAGCCCCAGCATTTT
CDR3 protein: CDSQRGSQPQHF

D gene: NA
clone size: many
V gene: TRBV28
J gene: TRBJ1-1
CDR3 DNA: TGTGCCAGCAGTTTATTACGGTCGAACACTGAAGCTTTCTTT
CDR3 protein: CASSLLRSNTEAFF

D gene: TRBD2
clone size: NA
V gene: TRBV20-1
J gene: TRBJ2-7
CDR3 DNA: TGCAGTGCTAGAGATGGGCTAGCGGGAACCTACGAGCAGTACTTC
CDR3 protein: CSARDGLAGTYEQYF

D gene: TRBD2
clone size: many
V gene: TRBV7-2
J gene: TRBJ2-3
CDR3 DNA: TGTGCCAGCAGCTTTTGGACTAGCGGCACAGATACGCAGTATTTT
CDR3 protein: CASSFWTSGTDTQYF

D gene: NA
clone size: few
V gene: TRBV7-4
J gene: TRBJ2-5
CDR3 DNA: TGTGCCAGCAGCCCGATCCAAGAGACCCAGTACTTC
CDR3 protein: CASSPIQETQYF

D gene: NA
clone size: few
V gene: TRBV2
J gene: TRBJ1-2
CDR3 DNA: TGTGCTTCCGGGGGGGGGTATGGCTACACCTTC
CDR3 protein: CASGGGYGYTF

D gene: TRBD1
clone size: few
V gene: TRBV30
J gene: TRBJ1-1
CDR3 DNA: TGTGCCTGGAGTATCGGACAGGCCACTGAAGCTTTCTTT
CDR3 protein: CAWSIGQATEAFF

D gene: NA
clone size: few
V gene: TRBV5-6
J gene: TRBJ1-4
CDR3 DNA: TGTGCCAGCAGCTTGGTATGGGAGAATGAGAAACTGTTTTTT
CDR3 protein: CASSLVWENEKLFF

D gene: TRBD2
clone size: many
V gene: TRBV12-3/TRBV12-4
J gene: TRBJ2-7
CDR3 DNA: TGTGCCAGCAGCGTCCAATTGGGAGCGGGAGTATACGAGCAGTACTTC
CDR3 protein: CASSVQLGAGVYEQYF

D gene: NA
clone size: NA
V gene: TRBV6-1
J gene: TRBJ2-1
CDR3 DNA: TGTGCCAGCAGTGACATACATGGGGTAAGCTCCTACAATGAGCAGTTCTTC
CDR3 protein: CASSDIHGVSSYNEQFF

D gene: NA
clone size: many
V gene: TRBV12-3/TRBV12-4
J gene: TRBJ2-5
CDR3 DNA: TGTGCCAGCAGTTTATCTAGCTTCCTGGAGACCCAGTACTTC
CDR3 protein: CASSLSSFLETQYF

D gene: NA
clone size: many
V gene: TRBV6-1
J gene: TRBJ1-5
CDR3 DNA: TGTGCCAGCAGCAACCCCGGGGCCGCCAATCAGCCCCAGCATTTT
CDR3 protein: CASSNPGAANQPQHF

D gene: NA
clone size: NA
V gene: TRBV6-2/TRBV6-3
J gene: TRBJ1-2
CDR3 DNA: TGTGCCAGCATCACTCCGGGGGACGGCTACACCTTC
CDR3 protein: CASITPGDGYTF

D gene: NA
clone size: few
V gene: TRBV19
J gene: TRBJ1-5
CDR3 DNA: TGTGCCAGTAGTATGCCGGTGGGCAGCAATCAGCCCCAGCATTTT
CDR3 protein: CASSMPVGSNQPQHF

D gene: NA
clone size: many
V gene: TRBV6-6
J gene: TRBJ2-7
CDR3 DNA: TGTGCCAGCAAATCGGGGAGCTCCTACGAGCAGTACTTC
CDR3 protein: CASKSGSSYEQYF

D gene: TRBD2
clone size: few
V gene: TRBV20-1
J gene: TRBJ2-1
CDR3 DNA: TGCAGTGCTAGTCAGGGTAGCGGGATCTTCTCCTACAATGAGCAGTTCTTC
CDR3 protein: CSASQGSGIFSYNEQFF

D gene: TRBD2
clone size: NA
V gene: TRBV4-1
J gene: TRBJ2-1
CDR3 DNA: TGCGCCAGCAGCCAAGAACCTAGCGGGGATTACAATGAGCAGTTCTTC
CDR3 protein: CASSQEPSGDYNEQFF

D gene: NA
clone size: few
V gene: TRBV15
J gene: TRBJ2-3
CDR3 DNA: TGTGCCACCAGCAGAGAGGATGGGAGCACAGATACGCAGTATTTT
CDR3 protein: CATSREDGSTDTQYF

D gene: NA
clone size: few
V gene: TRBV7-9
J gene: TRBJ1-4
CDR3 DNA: TGTGCCAGCAGCTTACGGATTGAAAAACTGTTTTTT
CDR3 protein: CASSLRIEKLFF

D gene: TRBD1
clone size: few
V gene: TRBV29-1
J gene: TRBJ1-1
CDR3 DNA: TGCAGCGTTGAAGAAGTGGACAGGGGGCAAGCTTTCTTT
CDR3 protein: CSVEEVDRGQAFF

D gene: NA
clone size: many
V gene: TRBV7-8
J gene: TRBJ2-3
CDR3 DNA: TGTGCCAGCAGCCCAAAAGGGACGCGGTTCTCAGATACGCAGTATTTT
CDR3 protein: CASSPKGTRFSDTQYF

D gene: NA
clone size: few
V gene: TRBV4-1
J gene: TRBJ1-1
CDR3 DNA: TGCGCCAGCAGCCAAGAACGAGGGTCGTTCACTGAAGCTTTCTTT
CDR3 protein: CASSQERGSFTEAFF